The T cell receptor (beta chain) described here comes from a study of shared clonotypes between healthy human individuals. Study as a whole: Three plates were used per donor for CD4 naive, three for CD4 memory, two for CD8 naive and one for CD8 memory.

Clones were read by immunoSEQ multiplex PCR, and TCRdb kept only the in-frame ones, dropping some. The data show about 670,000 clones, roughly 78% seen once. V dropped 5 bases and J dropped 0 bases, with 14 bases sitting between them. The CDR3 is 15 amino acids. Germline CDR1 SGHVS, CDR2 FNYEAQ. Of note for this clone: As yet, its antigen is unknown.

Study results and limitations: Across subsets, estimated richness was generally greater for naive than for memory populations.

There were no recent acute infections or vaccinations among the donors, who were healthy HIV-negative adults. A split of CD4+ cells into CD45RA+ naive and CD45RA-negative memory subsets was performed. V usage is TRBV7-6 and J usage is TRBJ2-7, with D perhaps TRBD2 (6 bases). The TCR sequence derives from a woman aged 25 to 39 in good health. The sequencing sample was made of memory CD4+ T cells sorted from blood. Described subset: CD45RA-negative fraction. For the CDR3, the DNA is TGTGCCAGCAGCCCGGGCTGGCGGGGCTCCTACGAGCAGTACTTC. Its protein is CASSPGWRGSYEQYF.